The 25 T cell receptor beta chains below come from one sample, sequenced in a study of cytomegalovirus exposure and HLA in healthy donors (dated by TCRdb to 2016 to 2017). Receptors were amplified or captured by the immunoSEQ multiplex PCR assay. A mixture of 60 forward primers for TCR Vbeta segments and 13 reverse primers for TCR Jbeta segments was used in the multiplex PCR. TCRdb's version of the immuneACCESS table is confined to in-frame rearrangements and falls short of the full clone set. An unresolved V gene accounts for under half of the shortfall where checked; the remainder is of unknown origin. For this sample the table gives about 160,000 clones, of which 70% to 90% were detected only once. The ten largest clonotypes hold roughly 1.9% of the sample. Material for sequencing was PBMCs. The receptors come from a woman aged 18-29 years in good health and CMV-seronegative.

CDR3 in DNA: TGTGCCAGCAGCTCCCGAGGCCTCAATGAGCAGTTCTTC. Translation: CASSSRGLNEQFF. This chain links TRBV7-9 with TRBJ2-1; D gene uncertain. The CDR3 sequence is 13 residues long. The V gene's germline CDR1 is SEHNR and CDR2 FQNEAQ (reference sequence). Trimming left V 4 bases short and J 6 bases short, with 10 bases between.

The chain uses TRBV27 and TRBJ2-1, with D perhaps TRBD2 (6 bases). The ends were cut back, 3 bases at V and 12 bases at J, with 18 bases in the middle. Looked up from germline, CDR1 is MNHEY and CDR2 is SMNVEV (reference sequence). The CDR3 runs 14 residues. The CDR3 region has the DNA TGTGCCAGCAGTTTTTCAGCGCCTCGGGGAGGGCAGTTCTTC. Translated: CASSFSAPRGGQFF.

This clone was picked up one time. The chain couples TRBV6-5 to TRBJ1-1; D call uncertain. V was cut by 0 bases and J by 5 bases, with 7 bases left in between. CDR1 is MNHEY and CDR2 is SVGAGI in the germline V gene. The CDR3 sequence is 13 residues long. The CDR3 region has the DNA TGTGCCAGCAGTTACTCGGAGGAGACTGAAGCTTTCTTT. Translating gives CASSYSEETEAFF.

The V call is TRBV30, the J call TRBJ2-7; D is possibly TRBD2 (6 bases). CDR3 length: 13 residues. Germline lookup yields CDR1 GTSNPN and CDR2 SVGIG (reference sequence). V lost 3 bases and J lost 5, with 14 bases in between. CDR3 coding DNA: TGTGCCTGGAGGGGCGGGGTTTTGAACGAGCAGTACTTC. This codes for CAWRGGVLNEQYF. Variable domain in full (rest from reference TRBV30 and TRBJ2-7): SQTIHQWPATLVQPVGSPLSLECTVEGTSNPNLYWYRQAAGRGLQLLFYSVGIGQISSEVPQNLSASRPQDRQFILSSKKLLLSDSGFYLCAWRGGVLNEQYFGPGTRLTVT.

The V call is TRBV7-8, the J call TRBJ1-1; D uncertain. Germline V CDR1 and CDR2: SGHVS, FQNEAQ. V dropped 5 bases and J dropped 3 bases, with 19 bases sitting between them. The CDR3 sequence is 16 residues long. The CDR3 sequence is CASSLVRWARDTEAFF. The CDR3 nucleotides are TGTGCCAGCAGCCTTGTAAGGTGGGCCAGAGACACTGAAGCTTTCTTT. The variable domain in full, completed from reference TRBV7-8 and TRBJ1-1, reads GAGVSQSPRYKVAKRGQDVALRCDPISGHVSLFWYQQALGQGPEFLTYFQNEAQLDKSGLPSDRFFAERPEGSVSTLKIQRTQQEDSAVYLCASSLVRWARDTEAFFGQGTRLTVV.

The chain employs TRBV28 and TRBJ2-5; no reliable D call. Trimming shortened V by 4 bases and J by 7 bases, and 7 bases separated the two germline ends. The CDR3 has 11 amino acids. Germline loops: CDR1 MDHEN, CDR2 SYDVKM. This chain's CDR3 is CASSSPVTQYF. The DNA for the CDR3 is TGTGCCAGCAGTTCCCCGGTGACCCAGTACTTC.

CDR3 sequence (DNA): TGTGCCACCGCTCGGACAGAAAGCTCCTACAATGAGCAGTTCTTC. Residues: CATARTESSYNEQFF. The rearrangement joins TRBV10-3 to TRBJ2-1; a weak D match, TRBD1 (6 bases). Germline CDR1 is ENHRY and CDR2 is SYGVKD. The germline V and J ends were trimmed by 10 bases and 0 bases, with 16 bases remaining between them. The CDR3 is 15 amino acids.

The V call is TRBV19, the J call TRBJ2-2; D is undetermined. CDR1 LNHDA and CDR2 SQIVND come from the germline V gene (reference sequence). The CDR3 covers 13 residues. The ends were cut back, 3 bases at V and 8 bases at J, with 10 bases in the middle. For the CDR3, the DNA is TGTGCCAGTAGTATGGCCTCCCCGGGGGAGCTGTTTTTT. It yields the protein CASSMASPGELFF.

This CDR3 is CASSIGFPGAVGAQHF. For the CDR3, the DNA is TGTGCCAGTAGTATAGGTTTTCCAGGGGCCGTAGGGGCCCAGCATTTT. This chain uses TRBV19 with TRBJ1-5, with D possibly matching TRBD1 (6 bases). The V end lost 1 base, the J end lost 11 bases, and 21 bases lay between the germline ends. CDR1 is LNHDA, CDR2 SQIVND, per germline (reference sequence). The CDR3 length is 16 residues.

The genes are TRBV5-1 and TRBJ1-1; D is undetermined. CDR3 length: 13 residues. V lost 1 base and J lost 0, with 4 bases in between. CDR1 and CDR2 from the germline V gene are SGHRS and YFSETQ. The CDR3 DNA sequence: TGCGCCAGCAGCTTGAGCTTGAACACTGAAGCTTTCTTT. This codes for CASSLSLNTEAFF. Filled out from reference TRBV5-1 and TRBJ1-1, the complete variable domain reads KAGVTQTPRYLIKTRGQQVTLSCSPISGHRSVSWYQQTPGQGLQFLFEYFSETQRNKGNFPGRFSGRQFSNSRSEMNVSTLELGDSALYLCASSLSLNTEAFFGQGTRLTVV.

V gene TRBV6-1 combines with J gene TRBJ1-1, with a tentative D call TRBD1 (5 bases). V shed 5 bases and J shed 4 bases, with 11 bases lying between them. CDR1 and CDR2 from the germline V gene are MNHNS and SASEGT. The CDR3 has 13 residues. The CDR3 sequence is CASSYQGLTEAFF. The CDR3 DNA follows: TGTGCCAGCAGTTATCAGGGTCTCACTGAAGCTTTCTTT.

The CDR3 DNA is TGTGCCATCGGTCAGGGGGCTCGAATGAACACTGAAGCTTTCTTT. This translates into CAIGQGARMNTEAFF. The chain has TRBV10-3 and TRBJ1-1; TRBD1 agrees at 8 bases. V trimming: 8 bases; J trimming: 0 bases; junction bases outside the gene matches: 8. Germline assignment: CDR1 ENHRY and CDR2 SYGVKD. The CDR3 extends over 15 amino acids.

The rearrangement links TRBV27 to TRBJ1-2; TRBD1 agrees at 8 bases. Germline V gene sequence: CDR1 MNHEY, CDR2 SMNVEV (reference sequence). Trimming removed 1 base from V and 6 bases from J; junction bases left unmatched: 7. The CDR3 covers 15 residues. The CDR3 loop reads CASSLWAGGWDGYTF. The CDR3 DNA follows: TGTGCCAGCAGTTTATGGGCAGGGGGCTGGGATGGCTACACCTTC.

The V call is TRBV28, the J call TRBJ2-7; TRBD1 aligns across 7 bases. The CDR3 spans 15 residues. Germline CDR1 MDHEN, CDR2 SYDVKM. Trimming took 2 bases from V and 3 from J; bases not matched to a gene: 7. The CDR3 sequence is CASSLHLGQLYEQYF. CDR3 coding DNA: TGTGCCAGCAGTTTACATTTGGGACAGCTCTACGAGCAGTACTTC.

V and J are TRBV4-2 and TRBJ2-2, with TRBD2 matching over 8 bases. The CDR3 is made up of 18 amino acids. In germline, CDR1 is LGHNA, CDR2 YNFKEQ. The V gene end was trimmed by 4 bases and the J gene end by 4 bases; junction bases not matched to a gene: 14. CDR3 sequence: CASSLSPFGGGTTGELFF. CDR3 nucleotide sequence: TGTGCCAGCAGCCTCAGCCCTTTCGGGGGGGGAACCACCGGGGAGCTGTTTTTT.

V and J are TRBV28 and TRBJ1-4, with 9 bases matching TRBD1. V lost 6 bases to trimming and J lost 5 bases; unmatched junction nucleotides: 10. Germline V gene data show CDR1 as MDHEN and CDR2 as SYDVKM. There are 16 residues in the CDR3. This CDR3 reads CASSFLRDRENEKLFF. DNA for the CDR3: TGTGCCAGCAGCTTTCTCCGGGACAGGGAAAATGAAAAACTGTTTTTT. Full variable domain (outside the CDR3, taken from reference TRBV28 and TRBJ1-4): DVKVTQSSRYLVKRTGEKVFLECVQDMDHENMFWYRQDPGLGLRLIYFSYDVKMKEKGDIPEGYSVSREKKERFSLILESASTNQTSMYLCASSFLRDRENEKLFFGSGTQLSVL.

The rearrangement joins TRBV7-7 to TRBJ2-5; 14 bases map to TRBD2. V lost 3 bases and J lost 4; bases outside the gene matches: 1. This CDR3 contains 15 residues. Germline lookup yields CDR1 SSHAT and CDR2 FNYEAQ (reference sequence). The CDR3: CASSFGLAGGETQYF. The CDR3 DNA reads TGTGCCAGCAGCTTTGGACTAGCGGGGGGAGAGACCCAGTACTTC.

This chain uses TRBV11-3 with TRBJ2-7, with D possibly matching TRBD1 (5 bases). With 3 bases removed from V and 3 bases from J, the gap between germline ends came to 12 bases. The CDR3 covers 14 residues. Germline values: CDR1 SGHNT, CDR2 YENEEA. The CDR3 spells CASSFADRDYEQYF. In nucleotides, the CDR3 is TGTGCCAGCAGCTTCGCCGACAGAGACTACGAGCAGTACTTC. Complete variable domain (other parts from reference TRBV11-3 and TRBJ2-7): EAGVVQSPRYKIIEKKQPVAFWCNPISGHNTLYWYLQNLGQGPELLIRYENEEAVDDSQLPKDRFSAERLKGVDSTLKIQPAELGDSAVYLCASSFADRDYEQYFGPGTRLTVT.

V usage is TRBV30 and J usage is TRBJ2-1; D is undetermined. This CDR3 is 12 amino acids long. Trimming took off 0 bases at V and 7 bases at J, with 7 bases between the two ends. In germline, CDR1 is GTSNPN, CDR2 SVGIG (reference sequence). The CDR3 loop is CAWSVIPNEQFF. The CDR3 DNA is TGTGCCTGGAGTGTAATCCCTAATGAGCAGTTCTTC. Based on the CDR3 plus reference TRBV30 and TRBJ2-1, the full variable domain is SQTIHQWPATLVQPVGSPLSLECTVEGTSNPNLYWYRQAAGRGLQLLFYSVGIGQISSEVPQNLSASRPQDRQFILSSKKLLLSDSGFYLCAWSVIPNEQFFGPGTRLTVL.

This sequence joins TRBV2 and TRBJ1-3; maybe TRBD1 (5 bases). Trimming shortened V by 8 bases and J by 1 base, and 9 bases separated the two germline ends. Germline CDR1 SNHLY, CDR2 FYNNEI. The CDR3 spans 13 residues. Written as DNA, the CDR3 is TGTGCCAGCTCAGCAGGGTCTGGAAACACCATATATTTT. Translating gives CASSAGSGNTIYF.

The V call is TRBV5-1, the J call TRBJ1-2; D might be TRBD1 (5 bases). This CDR3 has 14 residues. V dropped 1 base and J dropped 6 bases, with 13 bases sitting between them. Germline values: CDR1 SGHRS, CDR2 YFSETQ. The CDR3 protein is CASSLLGVDDGYTF. Written as DNA, the CDR3 is TGCGCCAGCAGCTTGTTAGGGGTGGATGATGGCTACACCTTC.

J is TRBJ2-3 and V is TRBV9; 7 bases match TRBD1. Germline trimming cut 4 bases from V and 2 bases from J; bases unmatched to any gene: 7. Germline assignment: CDR1 SGDLS and CDR2 YYNGEE. This CDR3 is 15 amino acids long. The CDR3 DNA sequence: TGTGCCAGCAGCCCGACGGGACAGATCACAGATACGCAGTATTTT. Translated, it gives CASSPTGQITDTQYF.

This chain uses TRBV30 with TRBJ1-4; 11 bases match TRBD1. Germline V lookup: CDR1 GTSNPN, CDR2 SVGIG (reference sequence). After removal of 2 bases from V and 10 bases from J, the junction contained 9 bases not matched to a gene. The CDR3 extends over 15 amino acids. CDR3 residues: CAWSRTGGTRGKLFF. The CDR3 DNA reads TGTGCCTGGAGTAGGACAGGGGGCACCAGGGGAAAACTGTTTTTT.

The CDR3 is CASSGTGADTGELFF. DNA of the CDR3: TGTGCCAGCAGCGGGACAGGGGCGGACACCGGGGAGCTGTTTTTT. V gene TRBV2 combines with J gene TRBJ2-2; 10 bases agree with TRBD1. Germline loops: CDR1 SNHLY, CDR2 FYNNEI. V shed 6 bases and J 3 bases; nucleotides not matched to a gene: 4. There are 15 residues in the CDR3. Using reference TRBV2 and TRBJ2-2 for the parts outside the CDR3, the full variable domain is EPEVTQTPSHQVTQMGQEVILRCVPISNHLYFYWYRQILGQKVEFLVSFYNNEISEKSEIFDDQFSVERPDGSNFTLKIRSTKLEDSAMYFCASSGTGADTGELFFGEGSRLTVL.

This chain links TRBV28 with TRBJ1-4, with no clear D. Germline lookup yields CDR1 MDHEN and CDR2 SYDVKM. The V gene lost 5 bases and the J gene lost 5 bases, with 3 bases spanning the gap. This CDR3 region has 11 residues. The chain's CDR3 is CASSLNEKLFF. For the CDR3, the DNA is TGTGCCAGCAGTCTAAATGAAAAACTGTTTTTT.